Sequencing of this T cell receptor (beta chain) was carried out in a study of blood T cell repertoires in COVID-19. Study summary: T cells, B-cell-depleted T cells, or PBMCs provided the cDNA or gDNA that served as material.

The CDR3 extends over 18 amino acids. Per germline, CDR1 SNHLY and CDR2 FYNNEI. The junction had 17 bases not matched to a gene; V was cut back by 7 bases and J by 5 bases. Under the authors' procedure: Amplification with reference gene primers provided the estimates of nucleated cell counts. This table comes from immunoSEQ multiplex PCR, and its TCRdb copy is limited to in-frame clones, with some not included. That table is the source of V, J and clone size, and D and trimming were worked out from the DNA. The data show some 50,000 clones, 80% to 90% seen once. The J gene is TRBJ2-3, the V gene TRBV2; TRBD2 matches 11 bases. The sequenced material came from peripheral blood. The sequence derives from a woman in her 70s with active COVID-19. The chain's CDR3 is CASNVQRGSGRAGDTQYF. CDR3 coding DNA: TGTGCCAGCAATGTACAACGAGGTAGCGGGAGGGCCGGAGATACGCAGTATTTT.